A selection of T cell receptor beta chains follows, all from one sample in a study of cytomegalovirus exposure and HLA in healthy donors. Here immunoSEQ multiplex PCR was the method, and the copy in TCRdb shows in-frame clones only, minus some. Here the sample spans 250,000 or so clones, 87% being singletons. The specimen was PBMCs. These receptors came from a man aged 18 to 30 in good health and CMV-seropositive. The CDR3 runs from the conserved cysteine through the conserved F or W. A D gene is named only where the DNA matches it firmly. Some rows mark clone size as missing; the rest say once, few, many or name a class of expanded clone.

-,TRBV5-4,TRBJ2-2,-,TGTGCCAGCAGCACGCCGGGCACCGGGGAGCTGTTTTTT,CASSTPGTGELFF
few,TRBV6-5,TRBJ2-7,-,TGTGCCAGCAGTGGGGCCCTGGGCTACGAGCAGTACTTC,CASSGALGYEQYF
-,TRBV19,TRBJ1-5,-,TGTGCCAGTAGGAGACAGGAATATAGCAATCAGCCCCAGCATTTT,CASRRQEYSNQPQHF
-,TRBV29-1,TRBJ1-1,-,TGCAGCGCTTGGGGAGGGAGTGGTGAAGCTTTCTTT,CSAWGGSGEAFF
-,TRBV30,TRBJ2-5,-,TGTGCCTGGAGCCCCGACAGGGAGGGGACCCAGTACTTC,CAWSPDREGTQYF
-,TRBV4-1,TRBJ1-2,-,TGCGCCAGCAGCCAAGATCGAAATACTCCTTTTCCTAACACCTTC,CASSQDRNTPFPNTF
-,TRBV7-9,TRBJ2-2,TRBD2,TGTGCCAGCAGCTGGGTACTAGCGGGAGGTCTTACCGGGGAGCTGTTTTTT,CASSWVLAGGLTGELFF
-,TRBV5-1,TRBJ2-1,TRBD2,TGCGCCAGCAGCTTGGCGGTCGGGAGGGCCAATGAGCAGTTCTTC,CASSLAVGRANEQFF
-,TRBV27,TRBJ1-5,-,TGTGCCAGCAGTTTACAGGGAGATCAGCCCCAGCATTTT,CASSLQGDQPQHF
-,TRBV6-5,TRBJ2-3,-,TGTGCCAGCAGTCCGGACGAGGGTTCGGCGCAGTATTTT,CASSPDEGSAQYF
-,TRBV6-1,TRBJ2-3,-,TGTGCCAGCAGTCTATACCGGGCCGAAAGGAATACGCAGTATTTT,CASSLYRAERNTQYF
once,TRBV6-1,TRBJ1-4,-,TGTGCCAGCAGTGAAGTTTTCTCAGGGGATGAAAAACTGTTTTTT,CASSEVFSGDEKLFF
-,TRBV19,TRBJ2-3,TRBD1,TGTGCCAGTAGTGACAGGGTCACAGATACGCAGTATTTT,CASSDRVTDTQYF
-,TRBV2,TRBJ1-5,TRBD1,TGTGCCAGCAGTCAACAGGGGGCCGATCAGCCCCAGCATTTT,CASSQQGADQPQHF
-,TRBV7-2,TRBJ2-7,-,TGTGCCAGCAGCTTAGCAGTGACCAGGCGGAGCTCCTACGAGCAGTACTTC,CASSLAVTRRSSYEQYF
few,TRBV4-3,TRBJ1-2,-,TGCGCCAGCACTCATCTTCCAGGATCCTATGGCTACACCTTC,CASTHLPGSYGYTF
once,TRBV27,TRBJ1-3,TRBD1,TGTGCCAGCAGCCCGACAGGGAGCTCTGGAAACACCATATATTTT,CASSPTGSSGNTIYF
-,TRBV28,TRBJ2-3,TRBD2,TGTGCCAGCAGTTTTCGCGGGAGATCCACAGATACGCAGTATTTT,CASSFRGRSTDTQYF
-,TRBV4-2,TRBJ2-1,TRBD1,TGTGCCAGCACCCCGGGACAGGAAGATTACAATGAGCAGTTCTTC,CASTPGQEDYNEQFF
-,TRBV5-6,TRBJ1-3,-,TGTGCCAGCAGCACACAGGGTAGCGGAAACACCATATATTTT,CASSTQGSGNTIYF
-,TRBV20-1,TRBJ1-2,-,TGCAGTGCTAGCTCAAACTATGGCTACACCTTC,CSASSNYGYTF
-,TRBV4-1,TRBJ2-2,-,TGCGCCAGCAGCCAAGATCCTCTAACCGGGGAGCTGTTTTTT,CASSQDPLTGELFF
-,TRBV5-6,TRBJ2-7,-,TGTGCCAGCAACGGACAAGCCGCGAGGTACGAGCAGTACTTC,CASNGQAARYEQYF
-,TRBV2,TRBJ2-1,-,TGTGCCAGCAGTGGCCCCGGAGGGACTGGGTACAATGAGCAGTTCTTC,CASSGPGGTGYNEQFF
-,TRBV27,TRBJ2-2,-,TGTGCCAGCAGTCCCTTGACCGGGGAGCTGTTTTTT,CASSPLTGELFF
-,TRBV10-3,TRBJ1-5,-,TGTGCCATCAGTAAGTCGAATCAGCCCCAGCATTTT,CAISKSNQPQHF
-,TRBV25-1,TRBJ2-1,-,TGTGCCAGCAGTGAATTGGGAGCGGGCTACTACAATGAGCAGTTCTTC,CASSELGAGYYNEQFF
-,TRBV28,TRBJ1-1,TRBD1,TGTGCCAGCACCCGGACAGGGGGCTATGCTGAAGCTTTCTTT,CASTRTGGYAEAFF
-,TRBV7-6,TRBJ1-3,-,TGTGCCAGCAACCTCGATGGAAACACCATATATTTT,CASNLDGNTIYF
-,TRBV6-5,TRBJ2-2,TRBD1,TGTGCCAGCAGGCATACAGGGGCCGGTGGCGGGGAGCTGTTTTTT,CASRHTGAGGGELFF
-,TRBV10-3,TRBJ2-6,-,TGTGCCATCACTTCATCAGTCCTGGGGGCCAACGTCCTGACTTTC,CAITSSVLGANVLTF
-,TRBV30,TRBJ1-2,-,TGTGCCTGGAGTGTAATAGTGGGGCGGGGCTACACCTTC,CAWSVIVGRGYTF
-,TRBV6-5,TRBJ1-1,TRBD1,TGTGCCAGCAGTCAAAACGGGGGACAGGGGACTGAAGCTTTCTTT,CASSQNGGQGTEAFF
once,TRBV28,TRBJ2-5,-,TGTGCCAGCAGTAGGTTTGGGTTTGGAGAGACCCAGTACTTC,CASSRFGFGETQYF
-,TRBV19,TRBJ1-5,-,TGTGCCAGTAGTGGCTCCCTAGCAGGTCAGCCCCAGCATTTT,CASSGSLAGQPQHF
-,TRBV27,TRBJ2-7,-,TGTGCCAGCAGTCCGAAAACCCCTGTGAGGGGGTGGTCCTACGAGCAGTACTTC,CASSPKTPVRGWSYEQYF
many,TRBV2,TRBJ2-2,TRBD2,TGTGCCAGCAGTCCCGGACTAGCAACCGGGGAGCTGTTTTTT,CASSPGLATGELFF
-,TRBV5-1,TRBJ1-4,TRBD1,TGCGCCAGCAGACAGGGGTCAACAACTAATGAAAAACTGTTTTTT,CASRQGSTTNEKLFF
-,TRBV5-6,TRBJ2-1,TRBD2,TGTGCCAGCAGCCGAGGGGGACTAGCGGGCTACAATGAGCAGTTCTTC,CASSRGGLAGYNEQFF
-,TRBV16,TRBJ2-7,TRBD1,TGTGCCAGCAGCCATCCAACAGGGGCTATCTACGAGCAGTACTTC,CASSHPTGAIYEQYF
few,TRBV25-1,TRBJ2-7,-,TGTGCCAGCAGTGGAGCAGGCAGCCAAAGCTCCTACGAGCAGTACTTC,CASSGAGSQSSYEQYF
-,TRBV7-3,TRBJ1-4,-,TGTGCCAGCAGCTACCCAGGCGGGACAACTAATGAAAAACTGTTTTTT,CASSYPGGTTNEKLFF
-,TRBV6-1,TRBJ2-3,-,TGTGCCAGCAGTGAAAGGGTGGGGGTCGTAGATACGCAGTATTTT,CASSERVGVVDTQYF
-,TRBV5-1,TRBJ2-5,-,TGCGCCAGCAGTTCTGGGACGTTGCAAGAGACCCAGTACTTC,CASSSGTLQETQYF
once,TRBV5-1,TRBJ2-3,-,TGCGCCAGCAGCGGATCAGCCCTGGGGCGTGGAGATACGCAGTATTTT,CASSGSALGRGDTQYF